The 25 T cell receptor beta chains below come from one sample, sequenced in a study of CD8 T cells in ankylosing spondylitis. TCRdb recomputed calls from the 5' RACE reads with MiXCR, one row per CDR3 protein. The sample includes a few hundred thousand distinct CDR3 sequences, 15% to 20% of them seen just once. The sequenced material came from blood, either unsorted or a sorted T cell fraction (not recorded which). The source is a male donor with ankylosing spondylitis or in good health (not recorded which).

The rearrangement uses TRBV3-1 and TRBJ2-1; TRBD2 aligns across 11 bases. V shed 1 base, J shed 2 bases, and the junction held 1 base outside the gene matches. Germline CDR1 reads LGHDT; CDR2 reads YNNKEL (reference sequence). The CDR3 consists of 16 residues. CDR3 in amino acids: CASSQVSGRAYNEQFF. In DNA, the CDR3 is TGTGCCAGCAGCCAAGTTAGCGGGAGGGCCTACAATGAGCAGTTCTTC.

This clonotype was seen more than once but under ten times. This chain links TRBV10-3 with TRBJ2-1, with TRBD2 matching 9 bases. The V and J ends lost 0 bases and 7 bases, in that order; junction bases with no gene match: 10. This CDR3 comprises 17 residues. Per germline, CDR1 ENHRY and CDR2 SYGVKD. The CDR3 region is CAISESIAGGPKNEQFF. CDR3 sequence (DNA): TGTGCCATCAGTGAGTCGATCGCGGGAGGGCCGAAGAATGAGCAGTTCTTC.

Details on this clonotype: This may come from a read error, since a much larger clone is one base off. The chain links TRBV20-1 to TRBJ2-1; TRBD2 is a possible D gene (5 bases). CDR1 DFQATT and CDR2 SNEGSKA come from the germline V gene (reference sequence). Trimming shortened V by 8 bases and J by 4 bases, and 21 bases separated the two germline ends. The CDR3 length is 15 residues. The CDR3 DNA sequence: TGCAGTTCTTCCTCGGTGGCGGACTTATACAATGAGCAGTTCTTC. This gives the protein CSSSSVADLYNEQFF.

This clonotype was seen a few times. The chain combines TRBV25-1 with TRBJ1-3, with D possibly matching TRBD1 (6 bases). The CDR3 has 14 amino acids. V was cut by 11 bases and J by 0 bases, with 14 bases left in between. Germline CDR1 is MGHDK and CDR2 is SYGVNS. CDR3: CAVRDTSSGNTIYF. CDR3 nucleotides: TGTGCCGTTCGGGACACCTCCTCTGGAAACACCATATATTTT. The full variable domain, in which reference TRBV25-1 and TRBJ1-3 provide the parts outside the CDR3, is EADIYQTPRYLVIGTGKKITLECSQTMGHDKMYWYQQDPGMELHLIHYSYGVNSTEKGDLSSESTVSRIRTEHFPLTLESARPSHTSQYLCAVRDTSSGNTIYFGEGSWLTVV.

This rearrangement joins TRBV7-8 to TRBJ2-5; 8 bases fit TRBD1. Germline V gene data show CDR1 as SGHVS and CDR2 as FQNEAQ. The CDR3 extends over 16 amino acids. J lost 5 bases, V lost 4 bases, and 12 bases had no gene match. CDR3 DNA sequence: TGTGCCAGCAGCTCCTCGAATCAGGGGGCTAGTGAGACCCAGTACTTC. Protein sequence: CASSSSNQGASETQYF.

This clonotype was detected a few times. This sequence joins TRBV2 and TRBJ2-2; the D is unclear. Per the germline V gene, CDR1 is SNHLY and CDR2 is FYNNEI. The ends were cut back, 3 bases at V and 3 bases at J, with 11 bases in the middle. The CDR3 has 15 amino acids. Here the CDR3 reads CASSESAEDTGELFF. Written as DNA, the CDR3 is TGTGCCAGCAGTGAGTCAGCAGAAGACACCGGGGAGCTGTTTTTT.

The sample holds many counts of this clonotype. J is TRBJ2-1 and V is TRBV5-1, with TRBD2 identical over 12 bases. Per germline, CDR1 SGHRS and CDR2 YFSETQ. CDR3 length equals 16 residues. V trimming: 0 bases; J trimming: 6 bases; junction bases outside the gene matches: 4. The CDR3 sequence: CASSLGLAGDGNEQFF. CDR3 DNA: TGCGCCAGCAGCTTGGGACTAGCGGGAGACGGCAATGAGCAGTTCTTC.

The chain employs TRBV4-1 and TRBJ2-7; D not certain. V dropped 0 bases and J dropped 0 bases, with 9 bases sitting between them. Per the germline V gene, CDR1 is MGHRA and CDR2 is YSYEKL. The CDR3 totals 15 residues. The CDR3 sequence is CASSQERLYSYEQYF. The CDR3 region has the DNA TGCGCCAGCAGCCAAGAACGCCTTTACTCCTACGAGCAGTACTTC.

This clonotype was recorded a few times. This rearrangement joins TRBV29-1 to TRBJ2-1, with 11 bases identical to TRBD1. The J segment lost 7 bases and the V segment lost 4 bases, leaving 12 bases of the junction unmatched. This CDR3 has 16 residues. Germline loops: CDR1 SQVTM, CDR2 ANQGSEA. CDR3 in DNA: TGCAGCGTTGGCGATGTGGGACAGGGGGTTTTGAATGAGCAGTTCTTC. The encoded protein is CSVGDVGQGVLNEQFF.

This clonotype was found a few times. The chain has TRBV4-3 and TRBJ2-1; TRBD2 aligns across 9 bases. J gave up 2 bases and V 0 bases, and 8 bases lay outside the gene matches. Germline values: CDR1 LGHNA, CDR2 YSLEER. This CDR3 is 18 amino acids long. Here the CDR3 reads CASSQDRNRLAAYNEQFF. The DNA for the CDR3 is TGCGCCAGCAGCCAAGATAGGAATAGACTAGCGGCCTACAATGAGCAGTTCTTC.

Note on this clonotype: One end of the junction is discordant with germline, which a read error may explain. V and J are TRBV29-1 and TRBJ1-6, with D possibly TRBD1 on 6 matching bases. Germline assignment: CDR1 SQVTM and CDR2 ANQGSEA. The CDR3 totals 11 residues. This CDR3 is CSVEGNQGLIF. The CDR3 bases are TGCAGCGTTGAGGGGAATCAGGGGCTGATCTTT.

CDR3 bases: TGTGCCAGCAGTTACTGGGGGGCCAGTGGCAATGAGCAGTTCTTC. It yields the protein CASSYWGASGNEQFF. The chain is built from TRBV6-2 or TRBV6-3 and TRBJ2-1; D is perhaps TRBD1 or TRBD2 (6 bases each). Germline V gene data show CDR1 as MNHEY and CDR2 as SVGEGT. Trimming shortened V by 1 base and J by 6 bases, and 13 bases separated the two germline ends. The CDR3 is made up of 15 amino acids.

The chain joins TRBV29-1 to TRBJ2-3; TRBD1 is a possible D gene (6 bases). V was clipped by 2 bases and J by 0 bases, with 24 bases between them. The CDR3 is 19 residues long. Per germline, CDR1 SQVTM and CDR2 ANQGSEA. CDR3 sequence (DNA): TGCAGCGTTGAAATTTCAGGGGAGAGTCTGGCTCCTAGCACAGATACGCAGTATTTT. Translated, it gives CSVEISGESLAPSTDTQYF.

J is TRBJ2-5 and V is TRBV6-4; 8 bases are a match to TRBD2. V shed 6 bases and J 2 bases; nucleotides not matched to a gene: 8. The germline V gene has CDR1 MRHNA and CDR2 SNTAGT. The CDR3 length is 15 residues. The CDR3 here is CASRGGLASQETQYF. The CDR3 region has the DNA TGTGCCAGCAGGGGAGGACTAGCCTCACAAGAGACCCAGTACTTC.

This chain uses TRBV21-1 with TRBJ2-7; the DNA was not used to check the table's D call, TRBD1. TRBV21-1 is labeled a pseudogene. The CDR3 is made up of 18 amino acids. The CDR3 here is CASSKWDRERILGYEQYF. The CDR3 region has the DNA TGTGCCAGCAGCAAATGGGACAGGGAAAGGATACTGGGATACGAGCAGTACTTC.

V is TRBV2 and J is TRBJ2-3; 13 positions agree with TRBD2. The CDR3 has 19 amino acids. Germline CDR1 and CDR2: SNHLY and FYNNEI. Trimming cost V 5 bases and J 4 bases; bases outside gene matches: 15. DNA of the CDR3: TGTGCCAGCAGTTTGGGACTAGCGGGACCCACTGGTGGGGCAGATACGCAGTATTTT. Its translation is CASSLGLAGPTGGADTQYF.

This clonotype has a count of ten or more. This rearrangement joins TRBV6-1 to TRBJ2-2, with D unresolved. The CDR3 is made up of 15 amino acids. Germline CDR1 reads MNHNS; CDR2 reads SASEGT. V dropped 6 bases and J dropped 4 bases, with 15 bases sitting between them. The CDR3: CASSLTTVGTGELFF. CDR3 in DNA: TGTGCCAGCAGCCTGACAACAGTAGGCACCGGGGAGCTGTTTTTT.

A few counts support this clonotype. The CDR3 region has the DNA TGTGCCAGCAGTTTAGACCTTATGAACACTGAAGCTTTCTTT. This codes for CASSLDLMNTEAFF. The rearrangement uses TRBV12-3 or TRBV12-4 and TRBJ1-1; no definite D call. V was clipped by 1 base and J by 0 bases, with 6 bases between them. This CDR3 region has 14 residues.

This clonotype showed up many times. The chain has TRBV10-3 and TRBJ2-3; 12 bases line up with TRBD2. The CDR3 runs to 16 residues. Germline V gives CDR1 ENHRY, CDR2 SYGVKD. V shed 4 bases and J 2 bases; nucleotides not matched to a gene: 4. The CDR3 is CAISARLAGDTDTQYF. The DNA for the CDR3 is TGTGCCATCAGTGCCAGACTAGCGGGAGACACAGATACGCAGTATTTT.

The V and J genes are TRBV27 and TRBJ2-1; tentatively, D is TRBD1 (6 bases). The germline CDR1 and CDR2 sequences are MNHEY and SMNVEV (reference sequence). There are 13 residues in the CDR3. V was cut by 8 bases and J by 6 bases, with 14 bases left in between. CDR3 region: CASCSWDTNEQFF. The CDR3 region has the DNA TGTGCCAGCTGCTCTTGGGACACCAATGAGCAGTTCTTC.

V and J are TRBV4-1 and TRBJ2-7; D might be TRBD2 (6 bases). CDR3 length equals 16 residues. V dropped 1 base and J dropped 0 bases, with 13 bases sitting between them. The V gene's germline CDR1 is MGHRA and CDR2 YSYEKL. CDR3 DNA sequence: TGCGCCAGCAGCCAAGGCCATGAGACTAGCTCCTACGAGCAGTACTTC. Translating it yields CASSQGHETSSYEQYF.

The V and J genes are TRBV4-3 and TRBJ2-2; D is uncertain. Germline assignment: CDR1 LGHNA and CDR2 YSLEER. The CDR3 has 15 amino acids. Trimming cost V 0 bases and J 6 bases, with 11 bases left between them. This chain's CDR3 is CASSQDKAASGELFF. CDR3 nucleotides: TGCGCCAGCAGCCAAGATAAAGCAGCTTCCGGGGAGCTGTTTTTT.

This sequence joins TRBV11-1 and TRBJ2-6; D is unclear. Between the trimmed V and J ends, which lost 2 bases and 0 bases, there was a span of 17 bases. Germline lookup yields CDR1 SGHAT and CDR2 FQDESV (reference sequence). The CDR3 is made up of 19 amino acids. DNA for the CDR3: TGTGCCAGCAGCTTACCAGCCAGCGCGACCCACTCTGGGGCCAACGTCCTGACTTTC. Amino acids: CASSLPASATHSGANVLTF. The full variable domain, rest sourced from reference TRBV11-1 and TRBJ2-6, is EAEVAQSPRYKITEKSQAVAFWCDPISGHATLYWYRQILGQGPELLVQFQDESVVDDSQLPKDRFSAERLKGVDSTLKIQPAELGDSAMYLCASSLPASATHSGANVLTFGAGSRLTVL.

The chain couples TRBV5-1 to TRBJ2-7, with 7 nucleotides matching TRBD1. V was pared by 3 bases and J by 4 bases, with 13 bases of the junction left unmatched. Germline loops: CDR1 SGHRS, CDR2 YFSETQ. There are 16 residues in the CDR3. CDR3 sequence (DNA): TGCGCCAGCAGCTCTTATACAGGGGTCTCCGGTTACGAGCAGTACTTC. Its protein is CASSSYTGVSGYEQYF.

V usage is TRBV9 and J usage is TRBJ2-5, with TRBD1 as a possible D gene (5 bases). Trimming stripped 3 bases from V and 3 bases from J, with 9 bases between. Germline V gene sequence: CDR1 SGDLS, CDR2 YYNGEE. This CDR3 comprises 13 residues. CDR3 in amino acids: CASSATVEETQYF. CDR3 DNA: TGTGCCAGCAGCGCGACAGTGGAAGAGACCCAGTACTTC.